The source of this T cell receptor beta chain is a study of T cell repertoires in cytomegalovirus infection. TCRdb fed the reads into MiXCR, producing one record per CDR3 protein. The sample has some 300,000 distinct CDR3 sequences, around 10% seen once. The CDR3 covers 14 residues. V was trimmed by 2 bases and J by 3 bases, leaving 8 bases between them. Germline V lookup: CDR1 PRHDT, CDR2 FYEKMQ (reference sequence). Study results and caveats: In two of eight donors, the top clonotype was HLA-C-restricted CMV-specific. Accumulated public TCR beta family frequency recognized individuals carrying CMV together with the relevant HLA.

In the case of this clonotype: The antigen is undetermined.

This chain links TRBV13 with TRBJ1-5; D might be TRBD1 (6 bases). The sample taken for sequencing was PBMCs. This receptor was identified in a human donor in good health (CMV status not recorded). Some clones in this sample may be carry-over from other donors' samples. CDR3 in DNA: TGTGCCAGCAGCTTAACAGGGAACAATCAGCCCCAGCATTTT. This translates into CASSLTGNNQPQHF.